What follows are 24 T cell receptor beta chains derived from one specimen sequenced in a study of T cell responses to AZD1222 COVID-19 vaccine. Libraries were prepared by immunoSEQ multiplex PCR; TCRdb keeps only in-frame clonotypes and omits some of them. Of about 130,000 clones detected, more than 85% appear once; the ten largest clones hold more than 8%. Sample: peripheral blood, taken on day 0 of AZD1222 vaccination. The receptors come from an adult in good health.

V gene TRBV3-1 (or the pseudogene TRBV3-2) combines with J gene TRBJ2-5, with a weak D call TRBD2 (6 bases). Germline V gene sequence: CDR1 LGHDT, CDR2 YNNKEL (reference sequence). The V and J ends lost 4 bases and 3 bases respectively, with 9 bases between them. CDR3 length: 13 residues. This CDR3 reads CASSPGLKETQYF. Written as DNA, the CDR3 is TGTGCCAGCAGCCCGGGACTCAAAGAGACCCAGTACTTC.

V and J are TRBV6-1 and TRBJ1-5; 8 bases align to TRBD1. Germline CDR1 and CDR2: MNHNS and SASEGT. This CDR3 has 17 amino acids. The V and J ends lost 4 bases and 7 bases, in that order; junction bases with no gene match: 15. DNA for the CDR3: TGTGCCAGCAGTGCAACGATTGGGACAGGCTATTTGCAGCCCCAGCATTTT. It yields the protein CASSATIGTGYLQPQHF.

This chain joins TRBV7-3 and TRBJ2-5; D is uncertain. Trimming removed 5 bases from V and 1 base from J, with 20 bases in between. The CDR3 length is 17 residues. Germline values: CDR1 SGHTA, CDR2 FQGTGA. The CDR3 DNA sequence: TGTGCCAGCAGCCCCCTCGGTGAATCCCCACTCCAAGAGACCCAGTACTTC. This codes for CASSPLGESPLQETQYF.

V usage is TRBV10-3 and J usage is TRBJ1-5; perhaps TRBD1 as D (6 bases). This CDR3 comprises 19 residues. CDR1 and CDR2 from the germline V gene are ENHRY and SYGVKD. Trimming shortened V by 2 bases and J by 0 bases, and 20 bases separated the two germline ends. CDR3 sequence (DNA): TGTGCCATCAGTGAGGCGGGGGGCAGGCAACCCGATAGCAATCAGCCCCAGCATTTT. This translates into CAISEAGGRQPDSNQPQHF.

The gene calls are TRBV6-4 and TRBJ1-5; D may be TRBD1 (6 bases). The V end lost 3 bases, the J end lost 5 bases, and 20 bases lay between the germline ends. CDR3 length: 17 residues. Per the germline V gene, CDR1 is MRHNA and CDR2 is SNTAGT. DNA of the CDR3: TGTGCCAGCAGTGAAGGGCGTCGAGGGGGGATGTATCAGCCCCAGCATTTT. Its translation is CASSEGRRGGMYQPQHF.

This clone appeared once. The chain has TRBV18 and TRBJ1-4; 9 bases are shared with TRBD1. The CDR3 is 15 amino acids. The ends lost 8 bases at V and 5 bases at J; junction bases unmatched: 9. Germline CDR1 reads KGHSH; CDR2 reads LQKENI. The CDR3 loop is CASRDRDRENEKLFF. The CDR3 DNA follows: TGTGCCAGCAGGGACCGGGACAGGGAAAATGAAAAACTGTTTTTT.

The J gene is TRBJ1-2, the V gene TRBV7-9, with no clear D. The CDR3 has 16 amino acids. Looked up from germline, CDR1 is SEHNR and CDR2 is FQNEAQ (reference sequence). The V and J ends lost 2 bases and 3 bases respectively, with 16 bases between them. The CDR3 nucleotides are TGTGCCAGCAGCTTAATTGTGGGCGTAACAGACTATGGCTACACCTTC. It codes for CASSLIVGVTDYGYTF.

This clone was detected only once. The chain links TRBV12-3 or TRBV12-4 to TRBJ1-1; D is ambiguous. This CDR3 spans 13 amino acids. V was pared by 2 bases and J by 1 base, with 5 bases between. The CDR3 sequence: CASSLWGNTEAFF. CDR3 nucleotide sequence: TGTGCCAGCAGTTTATGGGGGAACACTGAAGCTTTCTTT.

Only a few counts were recorded for this clone. This chain uses TRBV12-3 or TRBV12-4 with TRBJ1-3; no definite D call. The CDR3 has 13 residues. V shed 6 bases and J shed 0 bases, with 6 bases lying between them. The CDR3 protein is CASRYSSGNTIYF. The CDR3 coding sequence is TGTGCCAGCAGATACAGCTCTGGAAACACCATATATTTT.

This chain joins TRBV7-2 and TRBJ2-3; 9 positions match TRBD1. Per the germline V gene, CDR1 is SGHTA and CDR2 is FQGNSA. The CDR3 has 15 residues. The V gene end was trimmed by 8 bases and the J gene end by 2 bases; junction bases not matched to a gene: 8. The DNA of the CDR3 is TGTGCCAGCGGGGGACAGGGATGGATCACAGATACGCAGTATTTT. Translated: CASGGQGWITDTQYF.

The J gene is TRBJ2-7, the V gene TRBV5-6; D perhaps matches TRBD1 (5 bases). Germline loops: CDR1 SGHDT, CDR2 YYEEEE. Trimming shortened V by 3 bases and J by 4 bases, and 20 bases separated the two germline ends. CDR3 length: 16 amino acids. The CDR3 loop reads CASSSPQGRLQYEQYF. CDR3 sequence (DNA): TGTGCCAGCAGCTCCCCGCAGGGTCGGCTTCAGTACGAGCAGTACTTC. Based on the CDR3 plus reference TRBV5-6 and TRBJ2-7, the full variable domain is DAGVTQSPTHLIKTRGQQVTLRCSPKSGHDTVSWYQQALGQGPQFIFQYYEEEERQRGNFPDRFSGHQFPNYSSELNVNALLLGDSALYLCASSSPQGRLQYEQYFGPGTRLTVT.

The CDR3 nucleotides are TGCAGCGTTTCACAGGGGGCCGAGCAGTACTTC. As protein: CSVSQGAEQYF. V is TRBV29-1 and J is TRBJ2-7; 9 nucleotides line up with TRBD1. Germline CDR1 SQVTM, CDR2 ANQGSEA. The V and J ends lost 5 bases and 6 bases, in that order; junction bases with no gene match: 2. The CDR3 contains 11 residues.

V is TRBV18 and J is TRBJ1-5; D is ambiguous. The CDR3 contains 13 residues. V was cut by 3 bases and J by 9 bases, with 12 bases left in between. Germline-derived CDR1 and CDR2 are KGHSH and LQKENI. CDR3 in DNA: TGTGCCAGCTCACCCACCGCCCCGTCGCCCCAGCATTTT. As protein: CASSPTAPSPQHF.

CDR3 coding DNA: TGTGCCATCAGTAAGGACAGGGCCGTCGTGGGGGCCAACGTCCTGACTTTC. Translation gives CAISKDRAVVGANVLTF. This chain joins TRBV10-3 and TRBJ2-6, with TRBD1 identical over 8 bases. The CDR3 extends over 17 amino acids. J was trimmed by 4 bases and V by 5 bases; bases with no gene match: 10. The V gene's germline CDR1 is ENHRY and CDR2 SYGVKD.

Concerning this clone itself: Different DNA sequences within this sample yield the same CDR3. This chain uses TRBV28 with TRBJ1-2; D is perhaps TRBD1 (6 bases). Germline V gives CDR1 MDHEN, CDR2 SYDVKM. Trimming stripped 2 bases from V and 5 bases from J, with 6 bases between. The CDR3 contains 12 residues. CDR3 loop: CASSLGQYGYTF. The CDR3, as DNA: TGTGCCAGCAGTTTAGGACAGTATGGCTACACCTTC.

This rearrangement joins TRBV20-1 to TRBJ1-2, with D perhaps matching TRBD1 (6 bases). The CDR3 consists of 11 residues. With 5 bases removed from V and 8 bases from J, the gap between germline ends came to 12 bases. Germline CDR1 is DFQATT and CDR2 is SNEGSKA (reference sequence). CDR3 nucleotides: TGCAGTGCTGGGGACATTCGGGGCTACACCTTC. This gives the protein CSAGDIRGYTF.

This chain connects TRBV10-3 to TRBJ2-1; TRBD2 aligns across 8 bases. The CDR3 totals 16 residues. The V gene's germline CDR1 is ENHRY and CDR2 SYGVKD. V trimming: 0 bases; J trimming: 3 bases; junction bases outside the gene matches: 4. The CDR3 sequence: CAISESSSGYYNEQFF. The CDR3 DNA sequence: TGTGCCATCAGTGAGTCGTCTAGCGGGTACTACAATGAGCAGTTCTTC.

The chain employs TRBV18 and TRBJ2-4, with 7 bases lining up with TRBD1. From germline, CDR1 is KGHSH and CDR2 LQKENI. The CDR3 is made up of 16 amino acids. Germline trimming cut 2 bases from V and 5 bases from J; bases unmatched to any gene: 9. Written as DNA, the CDR3 is TGTGCCAGCTCACCAGGGGCCAGGGGGAATGAAAACATTCAGTACTTC. Translating gives CASSPGARGNENIQYF.

The chain is built from TRBV5-4 and TRBJ1-2; 10 bases align to TRBD1. Germline values: CDR1 SGHNT, CDR2 YYREEE (reference sequence). The CDR3 is 13 residues long. The V gene end was trimmed by 6 bases and the J gene end by 10 bases; junction bases not matched to a gene: 9. Here the CDR3 reads CASTRVGQGYYTF. For the CDR3, the DNA is TGTGCCAGCACCCGGGTGGGACAGGGGTACTACACCTTC.

The chain joins TRBV18 to TRBJ2-7; D is undetermined. Germline-derived CDR1 and CDR2 are KGHSH and LQKENI. CDR3 length: 16 residues. Trimming left V 2 bases short and J 2 bases short, with 16 bases between. The CDR3 loop reads CASSPRVAEEPYEQYF. CDR3 nucleotide sequence: TGTGCCAGCTCACCAAGAGTGGCAGAAGAACCCTACGAGCAGTACTTC.

This rearrangement joins TRBV7-3 to TRBJ1-2; D ambiguous. Germline V gene lookup returns CDR1 SGHTA and CDR2 FQGTGA. CDR3 length: 13 amino acids. V was trimmed by 0 bases and J by 8 bases, leaving 10 bases between them. CDR3 nucleotides: TGTGCCAGCAGCTTAACCGTCGGGGTCGGCTACACCTTC. Amino acid sequence: CASSLTVGVGYTF.

In DNA form, the CDR3 reads TGTGCCAGCAGTTACTCGGGCTCCCCCAAGGGAGCTTTCTTT. This encodes CASSYSGSPKGAFF. The rearrangement uses TRBV6-5 and TRBJ1-1; D is unresolved. V was shortened by 0 bases and J by 10 bases, with 15 bases between the two germline ends. The CDR3 sequence is 14 residues long. Germline V CDR1 and CDR2: MNHEY, SVGAGI.

The V and J genes are TRBV28 and TRBJ1-6, with 8 bases matching TRBD1. This CDR3 comprises 15 residues. Germline V gene data show CDR1 as MDHEN and CDR2 as SYDVKM. The J segment lost 8 bases and the V segment lost 6 bases, leaving 9 bases of the junction unmatched. The CDR3 DNA sequence: TGTGCCAGCAGCCCTACTGACAGGGGACATTCACCCCTCCACTTT. Its translation is CASSPTDRGHSPLHF.

The chain employs TRBV27 and TRBJ1-2; D not resolved. CDR3 length: 13 amino acids. The V gene lost 3 bases and the J gene lost 5 bases, with 10 bases spanning the gap. Per the germline V gene, CDR1 is MNHEY and CDR2 is SMNVEV (reference sequence). CDR3 DNA sequence: TGTGCCAGCAGTTTCTCGGGGAATTATGGCTACACCTTC. Its protein is CASSFSGNYGYTF.